Here is one TCR beta chain with its context. These data originate in a study of T cell responses to AZD1222 COVID-19 vaccine. TCRdb's table, derived via immunoSEQ multiplex PCR, lists solely in-frame clones and lacks some. The profile shows 100,000 to 150,000 clones, roughly nine tenths of them singletons. The CDR3 consists of 13 residues. Germline V gene data show CDR1 as SGHKS and CDR2 as YYEKEE (reference sequence). Trimming took 6 bases from V and 6 from J, leaving 14 bases between them. V is TRBV5-5 and J is TRBJ2-3; D is uncertain. The clonotype comes from an adult in good health. The material was peripheral blood, obtained on day 0 of AZD1222 vaccination. CDR3 coding DNA: TGTGCCAGCACCCCGACCCAGTTCGATACGCAGTATTTT. Protein product: CASTPTQFDTQYF.